This passage covers 10 T cell receptor beta chains from one sample sequenced in a study of OX40 agonist ivuxolimab in advanced cancers. This table comes from immunoSEQ multiplex PCR, and its TCRdb copy is limited to in-frame clones, with some not included. The top ten hold approximately 60% of the sample, which has about 20,000 clones, approximately 83% seen once. The source material was CD4+ or CD8+ T cells sorted from blood, sampled in a trial of the OX40 agonist ivuxolimab. These receptors were taken from an adult with an advanced solid tumor such as melanoma, head and neck, liver or kidney cancer.

This clone was recorded once. Written as DNA, the CDR3 is TGTGCCACCAGCAGGCCCCTCAGGGGGCTGGACTATGGCTACACCTTC. This translates into CATSRPLRGLDYGYTF. The rearrangement uses TRBV15 and TRBJ1-2; TRBD1 matches 8 bases. This CDR3 spans 16 amino acids. Trimming took 3 bases from V and 3 from J; bases not matched to a gene: 9. Germline CDR1 reads LNHNV; CDR2 reads YYDKDF (reference sequence).

Sample share makes this clone medium-sized. This rearrangement joins TRBV19 to TRBJ2-3; TRBD2 matches 12 bases. J was trimmed by 6 bases and V by 4 bases; bases with no gene match: 2. Germline lookup yields CDR1 LNHDA and CDR2 SQIVND (reference sequence). The CDR3 is 14 amino acids. This chain's CDR3 is CASSRTSGADTQYF. The CDR3 DNA is TGTGCCAGTAGTAGGACTAGCGGGGCGGATACGCAGTATTTT.

The CDR3 nucleotides are TGTGCCAGCAGCCGAGGGGCTCCTAATGAAAAACTGTTTTTT. Translating gives CASSRGAPNEKLFF. This chain connects TRBV21-1 to TRBJ1-4. TRBV21-1 is described as a pseudogene. The CDR3 totals 14 residues.

The J gene is TRBJ2-7, the V gene TRBV28; D unclear. Germline V CDR1 and CDR2: MDHEN, SYDVKM. The CDR3 covers 12 residues. Deletions cut 3 bases from V and 0 bases from J, with 3 bases between. Here the CDR3 DNA reads TGTGCCAGCAGTTTTGACTCCTACGAGCAGTACTTC. Amino acids: CASSFDSYEQYF. Filled out from reference TRBV28 and TRBJ2-7, the complete variable domain reads DVKVTQSSRYLVKRTGEKVFLECVQDMDHENMFWYRQDPGLGLRLIYFSYDVKMKEKGDIPEGYSVSREKKERFSLILESASTNQTSMYLCASSFDSYEQYFGPGTRLTVT.

The V call is TRBV27, the J call TRBJ1-1; perhaps TRBD1 as D (5 bases). Germline CDR1 is MNHEY and CDR2 is SMNVEV (reference sequence). With 3 bases removed from V and 1 base from J, the gap between germline ends came to 9 bases. This CDR3 comprises 14 residues. CDR3 coding DNA: TGTGCCAGCAGTTTGGGGGGTCCGAACACTGAAGCTTTCTTT. Translation: CASSLGGPNTEAFF.

In this sample, this clone turned up once. V and J are TRBV29-1 and TRBJ1-1, with TRBD1 matching over 9 bases. The CDR3 runs 13 residues. With 4 bases clipped from V and 3 bases from J, the junction kept 3 bases outside the gene matches. Per germline, CDR1 SQVTM and CDR2 ANQGSEA. CDR3 loop: CSVGDREDTEAFF. The CDR3 coding sequence is TGCAGCGTTGGGGACAGGGAAGACACTGAAGCTTTCTTT.

The count of this clone is one. This chain joins TRBV30 and TRBJ2-1, with 7 bases aligning to TRBD1. The germline V gene encodes CDR1 GTSNPN and CDR2 SVGIG (reference sequence). V trimming: 0 bases; J trimming: 5 bases; junction bases outside the gene matches: 4. CDR3 length: 14 residues. The CDR3 DNA is TGTGCCTGGAGTGTAGGGACAGCAAACAATGAGCAGTTCTTC. This encodes CAWSVGTANNEQFF.

The rearrangement joins TRBV18 to TRBJ1-1; possible D gene TRBD1, 5 bases. V lost 0 bases, J lost 5 bases, and 13 bases lay in between. The CDR3 has 15 residues. CDR1 is KGHSH and CDR2 is LQKENI in the germline V gene. CDR3 DNA sequence: TGTGCCAGCTCACCACCAGATTCCGGGACGACTGAAGCTTTCTTT. Protein: CASSPPDSGTTEAFF.

The rearrangement uses TRBV7-9 and TRBJ2-5; 7 bases fit TRBD2. The end of the DNA is better explained by TRBJ2-7, so the J call may be wrong. CDR3 length equals 16 residues. Germline-derived CDR1 and CDR2 are SEHNR and FQNEAQ (reference sequence). CDR3 region: CASSSNRDYDILEQYF. The CDR3 bases are TGTGCCAGCAGCTCGAACCGGGACTACGACATCCTCGAGCAGTACTTC.

This clone was seen more than once but under ten times. The gene calls are TRBV14 and TRBJ1-5; D is ambiguous. This CDR3 contains 13 residues. Trimming pared 1 base from V and 7 bases from J, leaving 8 bases between. Germline-derived CDR1 and CDR2 are SGHDN and FVKESK. The CDR3 loop is CASSQGMGQPQHF. In DNA, the CDR3 is TGTGCCAGCAGCCAAGGTATGGGGCAGCCCCAGCATTTT.